This TCR beta chain was captured by sequencing in a study of T cell responses to AZD1222 COVID-19 vaccine (dated by TCRdb to about 2021). A note on the overall study: A total of approximately 230 trial participants underwent TCR sequencing, of whom approximately 210 received two doses of AZD1222 and about 25 received two doses of the MenACWY control vaccine. Trial participants were enrolled by age into 18-55, 56-69 and 70-plus year subgroups, with about 150, 28 and 57 TCR-sequenced participants respectively.

The CDR3 regions of human TCRbeta chains were analyzed by immunosequencing. From the authors' description of their analysis: TCRs in the repertoires were matched against a reference library of SARS-CoV-2-specific TCRs that had been generated with the MIRA antigen-specificity platform. Breadth was defined as the fraction of unique TCRs that were SARS-CoV-2-associated. Depth was defined as the fraction of total T cells that were SARS-CoV-2-associated. Using the MIRA data, each spike-specific TCR was mapped to the spike region that the TCR reacts to and placed in a CD4 or CD8 class. Log10-transformed breadth and depth values were compared by one-way ANOVA with Sidak's multiple comparisons tests. TCRdb mirrors the immuneACCESS table, restricted to in-frame sequences. Some clones are absent from its copies; in checked studies, under half trace to an unresolved V gene, and the reason for the others is unknown. That table gives V, J and clone size, and the DNA gave D and trimming. The sample table contains approximately 150,000 clones; only one count was recorded for 70% to 90% of them. The ten most abundant clones make up 5% to 5.5% of the sample.

This clone was detected once. This clone's antigen is unknown. Base quality data are lacking; no much larger clone is found one base away. Broader findings and caveats from the paper: Because no day 14 peak-response samples were available, repertoires were characterized only after the peak T cell response. The 56-69-year group was small, and its depth increase did not reach significance, likely because of low power. The vaccine-associated CD4 TCRs covered the entire spike protein, and the dominant responses fell in regions 160-218 and 743-854. Only a handful of AZD1222 recipients were SARS-CoV-2 seropositive at baseline, limiting conclusions about previously exposed vaccinees. Epitopes outside the regions mutated in the B.1.351 and B.1.1.7 variants were reportedly recognized by nearly half of the unique spike-specific TCRs. After two AZD1222 doses, both the breadth and the depth of spike-specific TCRs were significantly higher than at day 0 and than in MenACWY recipients. Most participants were white British and females outnumbered males, and the authors suggested that clonal diversity may have been underestimated.

The sample's time point label, in plain terms: about 28 days (+/-7) after the second vaccine dose. Because spike-specific TCR depth and breadth did not differ between the two schedules, AZD1222 recipients who got a second dose at roughly 4 weeks were pooled with those who got a second dose at roughly 12 weeks. Vaccinee samples were obtained from the UK trials COV001 and COV002, which included a single-blind randomized controlled phase 2/3 trial of AZD1222 (ChAdOx1 nCoV-19) in healthy adults. Trial participant PBMC samples were collected at day 0 and day 28 after the second dose for TCRbeta chain sequencing. The germline V gene (reference sequence) yields SEHNR for CDR1 and FQNEAQ for CDR2. From the cysteine up to the phenylalanine, the CDR3 has a length of 17 residues. Only the CDR3 region is kept as DNA, spanning 51 bases read in frame from base 1. V is pruned by 7 bases and J by 2 bases, leaving 15 bases of the junction without a gene match.

Source: peripheral blood, taken 28 days after the second AZD1222 dose. The TCR originated in an adult who received the AZD1222 COVID-19 vaccine. Recombination connected TRBV7-9 to TRBJ2-5, with 8 bases in between that match TRBD2. The CDR3 corresponds to CASTGIGLAGFQETQYF. In nucleotides, the sequence is TGTGCCAGCACCGGTATAGGTCTAGCGGGCTTTCAAGAGACCCAGTACTTC.